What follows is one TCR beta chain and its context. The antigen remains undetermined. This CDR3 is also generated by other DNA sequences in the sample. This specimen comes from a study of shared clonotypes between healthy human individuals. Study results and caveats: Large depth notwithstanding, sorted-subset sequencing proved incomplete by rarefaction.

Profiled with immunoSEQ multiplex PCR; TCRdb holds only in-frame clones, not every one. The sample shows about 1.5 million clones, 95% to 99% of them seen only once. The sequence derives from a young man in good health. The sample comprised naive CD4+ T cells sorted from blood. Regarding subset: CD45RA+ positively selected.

The CDR3 DNA reads TGTGCCAGCAGTGCTGGTACGGCGAACACCGGGGAGCTGTTTTTT. Its translation: CASSAGTANTGELFF. V and J are TRBV2 and TRBJ2-2; no firm D call. With 4 bases removed from V and 0 bases from J, the gap between germline ends came to 9 bases. Germline assignment: CDR1 SNHLY and CDR2 FYNNEI. The CDR3 is 15 amino acids.